This TCR beta chain emerged from a study of blood T cells in healthy people across ages. Study conclusions and caveats: A conclusive naive versus antigen-experienced comparison was prevented by the unsorted PBMCs.

A second PCR, run for roughly 7 to 12 cycles, used a sample-barcoded 5' primer plus a J-beta primer mix. TCRdb reprocessed the 5' RACE reads via MiXCR and lists one record per CDR3 protein. Of about 640,000 distinct CDR3 sequences in the sample, about 54% were seen once. Drawn from each donor were ten milliliters of peripheral blood. Extractions gave at least 5 micrograms of total RNA per sample. A note on this clonotype: Its antigen remains unknown.

The material sequenced was blood. The sequence came from a man in his 60s in good health.

CDR3 sequence (DNA): TGTGCCAGCAGCGGATCCGGGCCCTTCAATGAGCAGTTCTTC. It codes for CASSGSGPFNEQFF. V and J are TRBV7-2 and TRBJ2-1; no firm D call. Trimming took 5 bases from V and 6 from J, leaving 14 bases between them. This CDR3 has 14 amino acids. CDR1 is SGHTA, CDR2 FQGNSA, per germline. The entire variable domain, with the rest obtained from reference TRBV7-2 and TRBJ2-1, is as follows: GAGVSQSPSNKVTEKGKDVELRCDPISGHTALYWYRQSLGQGLEFLIYFQGNSAPDKSGLPSDRFSAERTGGSVSTLTIQRTQQEDSAVYLCASSGSGPFNEQFFGPGTRLTVL.